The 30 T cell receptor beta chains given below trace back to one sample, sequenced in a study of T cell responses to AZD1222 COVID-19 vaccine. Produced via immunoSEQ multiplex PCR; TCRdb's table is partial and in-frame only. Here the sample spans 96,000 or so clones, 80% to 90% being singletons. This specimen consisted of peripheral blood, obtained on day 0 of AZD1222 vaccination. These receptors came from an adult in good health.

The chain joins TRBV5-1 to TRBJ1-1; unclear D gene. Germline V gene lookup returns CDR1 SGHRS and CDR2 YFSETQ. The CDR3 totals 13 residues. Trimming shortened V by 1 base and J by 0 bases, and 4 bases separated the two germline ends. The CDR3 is CASSLRMNTEAFF. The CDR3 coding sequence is TGCGCCAGCAGCTTGCGTATGAACACTGAAGCTTTCTTT.

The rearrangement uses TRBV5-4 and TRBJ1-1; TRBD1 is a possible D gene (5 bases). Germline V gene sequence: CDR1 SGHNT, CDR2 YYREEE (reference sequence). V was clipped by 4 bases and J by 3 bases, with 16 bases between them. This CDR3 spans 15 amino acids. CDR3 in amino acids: CASSVGPRLDTEAFF. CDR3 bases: TGTGCCAGCAGCGTGGGACCGCGGTTGGACACTGAAGCTTTCTTT.

The CDR3 DNA reads as TGTGCCAGCAGCCAAGGGACCTGGGACTATGGCTACACCTTC. This translates into CASSQGTWDYGYTF. V usage is TRBV3-1 (or the pseudogene TRBV3-2) and J usage is TRBJ1-2; unclear D gene. The V gene's germline CDR1 is LGHDT and CDR2 YNNKEL (reference sequence). This CDR3 has 14 amino acids. Between the trimmed V and J ends, which lost 1 base and 3 bases, there was a span of 9 bases.

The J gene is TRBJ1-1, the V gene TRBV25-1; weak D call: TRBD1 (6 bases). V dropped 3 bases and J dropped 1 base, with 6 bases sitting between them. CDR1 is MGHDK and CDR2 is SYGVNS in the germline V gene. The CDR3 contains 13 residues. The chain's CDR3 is CASSEGQNTEAFF. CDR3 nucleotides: TGTGCCAGCAGTGAGGGACAGAACACTGAAGCTTTCTTT. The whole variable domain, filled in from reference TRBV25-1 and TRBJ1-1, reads EADIYQTPRYLVIGTGKKITLECSQTMGHDKMYWYQQDPGMELHLIHYSYGVNSTEKGDLSSESTVSRIRTEHFPLTLESARPSHTSQYLCASSEGQNTEAFFGQGTRLTVV.

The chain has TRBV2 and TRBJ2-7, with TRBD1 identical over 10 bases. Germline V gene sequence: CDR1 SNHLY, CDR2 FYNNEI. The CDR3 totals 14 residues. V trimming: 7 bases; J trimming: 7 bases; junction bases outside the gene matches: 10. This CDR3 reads CASKWGTGDGEQYF. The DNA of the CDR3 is TGTGCCAGCAAGTGGGGGACAGGGGACGGAGAGCAGTACTTC. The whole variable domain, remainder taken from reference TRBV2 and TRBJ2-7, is EPEVTQTPSHQVTQMGQEVILRCVPISNHLYFYWYRQILGQKVEFLVSFYNNEISEKSEIFDDQFSVERPDGSNFTLKIRSTKLEDSAMYFCASKWGTGDGEQYFGPGTRLTVT.

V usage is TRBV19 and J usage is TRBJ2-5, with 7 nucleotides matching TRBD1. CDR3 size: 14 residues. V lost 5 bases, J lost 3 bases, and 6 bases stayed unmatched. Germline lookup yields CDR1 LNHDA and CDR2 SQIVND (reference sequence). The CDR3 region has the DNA TGTGCCAGTAGTCCAGCCGGGACAGAAGAGACCCAGTACTTC. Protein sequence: CASSPAGTEETQYF.

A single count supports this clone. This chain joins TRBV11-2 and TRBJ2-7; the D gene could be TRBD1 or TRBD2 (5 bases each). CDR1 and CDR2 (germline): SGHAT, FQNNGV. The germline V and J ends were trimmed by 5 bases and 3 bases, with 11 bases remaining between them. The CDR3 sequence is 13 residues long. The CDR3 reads CASSQGPHYEQYF. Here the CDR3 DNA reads TGTGCCAGCAGCCAGGGACCCCACTACGAGCAGTACTTC.

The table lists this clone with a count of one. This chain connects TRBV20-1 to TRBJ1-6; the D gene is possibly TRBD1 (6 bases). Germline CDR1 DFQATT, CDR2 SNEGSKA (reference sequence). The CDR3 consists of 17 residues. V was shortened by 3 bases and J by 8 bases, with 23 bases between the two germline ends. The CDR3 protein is CSASELGRMGAYSPLHF. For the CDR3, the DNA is TGCAGTGCTAGTGAACTCGGACGGATGGGGGCCTATTCACCCCTCCACTTT.

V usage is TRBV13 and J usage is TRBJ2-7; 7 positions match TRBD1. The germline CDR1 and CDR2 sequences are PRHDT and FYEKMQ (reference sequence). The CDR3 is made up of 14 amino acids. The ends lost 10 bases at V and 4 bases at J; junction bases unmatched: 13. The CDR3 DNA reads TGTGCCACCAGAAGACAGGGAGATCGGTACGAGCAGTACTTC. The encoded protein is CATRRQGDRYEQYF.

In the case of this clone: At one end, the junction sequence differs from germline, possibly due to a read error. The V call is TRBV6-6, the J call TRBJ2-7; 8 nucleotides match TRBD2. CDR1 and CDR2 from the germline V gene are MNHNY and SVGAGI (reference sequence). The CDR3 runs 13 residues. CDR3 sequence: CASSSGLAVGRPF. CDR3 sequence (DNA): TGTGCCAGCAGTTCCGGACTAGCCGTGGGACGACCCTTC.

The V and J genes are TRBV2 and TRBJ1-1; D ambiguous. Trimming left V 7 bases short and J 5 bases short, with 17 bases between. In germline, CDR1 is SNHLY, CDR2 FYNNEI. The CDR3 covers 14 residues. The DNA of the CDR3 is TGTGCCAGCAACGGTCCCGGAGGGTATACTGAAGCTTTCTTT. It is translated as CASNGPGGYTEAFF.

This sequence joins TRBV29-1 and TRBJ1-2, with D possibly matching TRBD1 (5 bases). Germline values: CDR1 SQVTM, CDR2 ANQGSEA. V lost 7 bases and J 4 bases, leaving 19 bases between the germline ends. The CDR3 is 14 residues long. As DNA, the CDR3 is TGCAGCGCCCAACCGGGGGGGTCAGGCTATGGCTACACCTTC. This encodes CSAQPGGSGYGYTF.

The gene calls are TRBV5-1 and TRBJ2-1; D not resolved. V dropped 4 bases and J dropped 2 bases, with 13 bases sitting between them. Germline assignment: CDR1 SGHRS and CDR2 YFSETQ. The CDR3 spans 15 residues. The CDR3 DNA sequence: TGCGCCAGCAGCCTTACCGGGCCTACCTACAATGAGCAGTTCTTC. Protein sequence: CASSLTGPTYNEQFF. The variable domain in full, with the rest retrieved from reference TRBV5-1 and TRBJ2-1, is KAGVTQTPRYLIKTRGQQVTLSCSPISGHRSVSWYQQTPGQGLQFLFEYFSETQRNKGNFPGRFSGRQFSNSRSEMNVSTLELGDSALYLCASSLTGPTYNEQFFGPGTRLTVL.

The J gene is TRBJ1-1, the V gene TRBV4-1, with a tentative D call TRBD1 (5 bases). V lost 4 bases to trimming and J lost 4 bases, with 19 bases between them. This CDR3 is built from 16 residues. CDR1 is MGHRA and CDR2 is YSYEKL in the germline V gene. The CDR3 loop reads CASSPYPQGRGTEAFF. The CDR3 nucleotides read TGCGCCAGCAGCCCCTATCCCCAGGGTAGGGGCACTGAAGCTTTCTTT.

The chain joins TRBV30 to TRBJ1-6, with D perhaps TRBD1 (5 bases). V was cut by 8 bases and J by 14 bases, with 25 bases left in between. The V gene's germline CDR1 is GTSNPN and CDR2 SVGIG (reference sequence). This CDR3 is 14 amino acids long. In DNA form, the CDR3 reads TGTGCCCGTAGCGGGGCGGACGACCTTTTAGCCCTCCACTTT. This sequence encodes CARSGADDLLALHF.

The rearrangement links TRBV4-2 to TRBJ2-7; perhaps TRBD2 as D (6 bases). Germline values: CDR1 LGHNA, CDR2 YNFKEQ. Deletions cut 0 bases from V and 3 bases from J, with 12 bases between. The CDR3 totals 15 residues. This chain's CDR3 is CASSQEWGVSYEQYF. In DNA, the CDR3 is TGTGCCAGCAGCCAAGAGTGGGGGGTCAGCTACGAGCAGTACTTC.

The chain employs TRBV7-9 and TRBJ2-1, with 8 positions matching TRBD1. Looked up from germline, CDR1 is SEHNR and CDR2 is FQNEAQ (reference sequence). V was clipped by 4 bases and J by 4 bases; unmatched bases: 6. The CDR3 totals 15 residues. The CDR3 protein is CASSSRDRPYNEQFF. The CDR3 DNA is TGTGCCAGCAGCTCCCGGGACAGGCCATACAATGAGCAGTTCTTC.

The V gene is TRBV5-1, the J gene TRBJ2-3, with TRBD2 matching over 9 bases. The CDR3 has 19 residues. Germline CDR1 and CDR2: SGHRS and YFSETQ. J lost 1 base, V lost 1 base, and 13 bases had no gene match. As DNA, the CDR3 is TGCGCCAGCAGCTTGTCGAGCGGGGGGCCTCTTGAAGGCACAGATACGCAGTATTTT. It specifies CASSLSSGGPLEGTDTQYF.

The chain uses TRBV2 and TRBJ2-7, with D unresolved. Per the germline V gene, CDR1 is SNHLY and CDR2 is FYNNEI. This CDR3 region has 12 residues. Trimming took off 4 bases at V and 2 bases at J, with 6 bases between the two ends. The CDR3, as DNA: TGTGCCAGCAGTGTTCATACCTACGAGCAGTACTTC. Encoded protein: CASSVHTYEQYF.

The CDR3 nucleotides are TGTGCCAGCAGCGCTTACCGGGGGGACAGACAAAAAGGCTCTGGGGCCAACGTCCTGACTTTC. Protein sequence: CASSAYRGDRQKGSGANVLTF. The chain links TRBV9 to TRBJ2-6; D possibly matches TRBD1 or TRBD2 (7 bases each). V lost 3 bases to trimming and J lost 0 bases, with 25 bases between them. Germline V gives CDR1 SGDLS, CDR2 YYNGEE. This CDR3 is built from 21 residues.

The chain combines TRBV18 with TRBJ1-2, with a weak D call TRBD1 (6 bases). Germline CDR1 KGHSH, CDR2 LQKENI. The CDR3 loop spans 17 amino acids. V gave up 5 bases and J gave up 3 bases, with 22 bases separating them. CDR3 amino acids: CASSSRGKGGADYGYTF. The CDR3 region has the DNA TGTGCCAGCTCATCCAGGGGAAAGGGGGGCGCGGACTATGGCTACACCTTC.

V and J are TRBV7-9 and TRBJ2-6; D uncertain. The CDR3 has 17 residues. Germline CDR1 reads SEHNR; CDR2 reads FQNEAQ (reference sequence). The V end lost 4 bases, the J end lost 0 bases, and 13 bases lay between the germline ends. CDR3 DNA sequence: TGTGCCAGCAGCTCTAAGGTCCGAGCCTCTGGGGCCAACGTCCTGACTTTC. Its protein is CASSSKVRASGANVLTF.

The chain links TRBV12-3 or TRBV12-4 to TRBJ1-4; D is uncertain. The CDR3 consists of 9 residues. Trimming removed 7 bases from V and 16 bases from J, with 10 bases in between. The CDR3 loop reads CASKFGRFF. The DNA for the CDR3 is TGTGCCAGCAAGTTCGGACGGTTTTTT.

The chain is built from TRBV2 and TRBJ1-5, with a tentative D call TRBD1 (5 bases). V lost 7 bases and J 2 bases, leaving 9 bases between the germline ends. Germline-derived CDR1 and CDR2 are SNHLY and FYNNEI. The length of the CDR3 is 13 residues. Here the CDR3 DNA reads TGTGCCAGCAAGTGGGGGGGCAATCAGCCCCAGCATTTT. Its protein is CASKWGGNQPQHF.

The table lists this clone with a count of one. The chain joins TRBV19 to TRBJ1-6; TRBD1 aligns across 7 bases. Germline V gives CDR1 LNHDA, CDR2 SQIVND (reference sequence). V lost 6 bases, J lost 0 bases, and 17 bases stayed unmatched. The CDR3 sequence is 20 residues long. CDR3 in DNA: TGTGCCAGTAGCAAGGGACAGCGCAGGACCTTAAGCTCCTATAATTCACCCCTCCACTTT. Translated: CASSKGQRRTLSSYNSPLHF.

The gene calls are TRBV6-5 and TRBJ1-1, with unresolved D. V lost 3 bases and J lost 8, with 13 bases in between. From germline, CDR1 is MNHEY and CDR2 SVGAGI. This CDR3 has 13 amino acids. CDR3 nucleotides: TGTGCCAGCAGTTATAATAATTTGGCAGAAGCTTTCTTT. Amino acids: CASSYNNLAEAFF.

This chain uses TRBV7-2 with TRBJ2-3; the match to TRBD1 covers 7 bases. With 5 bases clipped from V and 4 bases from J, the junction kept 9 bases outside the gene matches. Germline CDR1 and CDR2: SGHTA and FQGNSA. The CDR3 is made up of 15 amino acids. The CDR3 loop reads CASSPPMTGPDTQYF. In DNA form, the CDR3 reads TGTGCCAGCAGCCCACCCATGACAGGGCCAGATACGCAGTATTTT.

The CDR3 DNA follows: TGTGCCTGGAGTGCGACTAGTTTCGGAGATACGCAGTATTTT. Protein product: CAWSATSFGDTQYF. The rearrangement links TRBV30 to TRBJ2-3, with a tentative D call TRBD2 (6 bases). This CDR3 has 14 residues. V gave up 1 base and J gave up 5 bases, with 13 bases separating them. Looked up from germline, CDR1 is GTSNPN and CDR2 is SVGIG (reference sequence).

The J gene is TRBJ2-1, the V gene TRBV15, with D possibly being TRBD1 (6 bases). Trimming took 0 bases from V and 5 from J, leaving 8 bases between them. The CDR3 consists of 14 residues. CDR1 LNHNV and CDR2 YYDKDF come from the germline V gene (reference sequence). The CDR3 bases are TGTGCCACCAGCAGAGATAGGACAGACAATGAGCAGTTCTTC. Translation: CATSRDRTDNEQFF.

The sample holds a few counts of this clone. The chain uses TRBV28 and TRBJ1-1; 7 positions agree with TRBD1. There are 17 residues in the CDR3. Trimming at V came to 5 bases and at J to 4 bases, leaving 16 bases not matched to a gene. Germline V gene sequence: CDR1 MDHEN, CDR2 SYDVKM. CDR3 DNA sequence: TGTGCCAGCAGTCCCCAACGTAGGGGGCCGAGGGGCACTGAAGCTTTCTTT. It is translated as CASSPQRRGPRGTEAFF.